The following is a TCR beta chain sequence with its context. Clones were read by immunoSEQ multiplex PCR, and TCRdb kept only the in-frame ones, dropping some. The top ten hold 0.37% of the sample, which has 2,500,000 or so clones, around 92% seen once. The CDR3 contains 17 residues. Trimming stripped 0 bases from V and 4 bases from J, with 19 bases between. Germline CDR1 is SGHRS and CDR2 is YFSETQ. The data belong to a study of shared clonotypes between healthy human individuals. This sequence was found in a man between 18 and 35 years old in good health. Some clones in this sample may be carry-over from other donors' samples. The chain carries TRBV5-1 and TRBJ1-2, with D possibly matching TRBD1 (5 bases). Sequences were obtained from naive CD4+ T cells from PBMCs. As to subset: CD45RA+ positively selected. The CDR3 loop is CASSLGATGTGAYGYTF. As DNA, the CDR3 is TGCGCCAGCAGCTTGGGGGCGACCGGGACCGGGGCCTATGGCTACACCTTC.